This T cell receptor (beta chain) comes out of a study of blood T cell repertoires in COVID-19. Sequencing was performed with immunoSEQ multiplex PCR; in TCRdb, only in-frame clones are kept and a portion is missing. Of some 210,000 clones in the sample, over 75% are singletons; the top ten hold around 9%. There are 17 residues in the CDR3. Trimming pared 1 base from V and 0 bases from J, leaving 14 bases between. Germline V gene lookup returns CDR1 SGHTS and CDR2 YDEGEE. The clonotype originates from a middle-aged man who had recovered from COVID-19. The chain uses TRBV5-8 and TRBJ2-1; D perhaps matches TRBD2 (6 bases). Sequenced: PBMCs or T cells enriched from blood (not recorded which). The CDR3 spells CASSLKRAGFSYNEQFF. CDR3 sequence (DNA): TGTGCCAGCAGCTTGAAAAGGGCGGGGTTCTCCTACAATGAGCAGTTCTTC.